The T cell receptor beta chain under discussion was sequenced for a study of T cell responses to AZD1222 COVID-19 vaccine. Study-level results: It was only a handful of AZD1222 recipients who were seropositive at baseline.

Of note for this clone: Its cognate antigen is unknown.

TCRdb's copy holds only in-frame clones and misses some; the assay was immunoSEQ multiplex PCR. The sample lists 200,000 or so clones, approximately 91% seen once, with roughly 0.99% in the top ten. The sequencing used peripheral blood, collected on day 0 of AZD1222 vaccination. The origin of this receptor is an adult in good health.

Written as DNA, the CDR3 is TGCAGCGTTGAAGATCAACCTCAAGAGACCCAGTACTTC. Its translation: CSVEDQPQETQYF. The genes are TRBV29-1 and TRBJ2-5; D not resolved. CDR3 length: 13 residues. From germline, CDR1 is SQVTM and CDR2 ANQGSEA. V dropped 0 bases and J dropped 2 bases, with 7 bases sitting between them.